One and the same sample provided the 22 T cell receptor beta chains below, sequenced in a study of T-cell memory formation after mild COVID-19. TCRdb itself ran the 5' RACE reads through MiXCR, one entry per CDR3 protein. The data contain around 300,000 distinct CDR3 sequences, approximately 18% of them singletons. The material sequenced was PBMCs or a T cell subset sorted from them (not recorded which). Receptor source: a man aged 18 to 29 who had mild COVID-19 (a few samples of this study predate the infection). Cell type and time point are not known.

This clonotype was counted a single time. The chain recombines TRBV27 with TRBJ1-6; 11 bases are a match to TRBD1. Germline V lookup: CDR1 MNHEY, CDR2 SMNVEV (reference sequence). The CDR3 extends over 16 amino acids. V was clipped by 6 bases and J by 7 bases; unmatched bases: 8. CDR3 in amino acids: CASRGVRDRGNSPLHF. CDR3 nucleotides: TGTGCCAGCAGGGGGGTCCGGGACAGGGGGAATTCACCCCTCCACTTT.

The sample holds a few counts of this clonotype. No conserved phenylalanine or tryptophan ends this CDR3, so it is likely a read error. For the CDR3, the DNA is TGTGCCAGCAGTTACAGGTCGGCAGGGGCCACTGAAGCTTTCCTT. It specifies CASSYRSAGATEAFL. This chain connects TRBV6-5 to TRBJ1-1; D may be TRBD1 (6 bases). CDR1 and CDR2 from the germline V gene are MNHEY and SVGAGI. Trimming took off 2 bases at V and 4 bases at J, with 14 bases between the two ends. This CDR3 is 15 amino acids long.

This rearrangement joins TRBV11-2 to TRBJ2-3, with 10 nucleotides matching TRBD2. CDR1 is SGHAT, CDR2 FQNNGV, per germline. The CDR3 is 18 residues long. V shed 1 base and J 7 bases; nucleotides not matched to a gene: 14. CDR3 DNA: TGTGCCAGCAGCTTAGGGGTGTCTAGCGGGGGCTCCCGGAATACGCAGTATTTT. Amino acids: CASSLGVSSGGSRNTQYF.

This clonotype was counted a few times. The genes are TRBV5-1 and TRBJ2-3; D perhaps matches TRBD2 (7 bases). The germline V gene encodes CDR1 SGHRS and CDR2 YFSETQ. The CDR3 covers 14 residues. Trimming left V 6 bases short and J 4 bases short, with 15 bases between. The CDR3 here is CASNPGGAADTQYF. In DNA form, the CDR3 reads TGCGCCAGCAACCCTGGGGGGGCCGCAGATACGCAGTATTTT.

This rearrangement joins TRBV5-1 to TRBJ2-1; the D gene is possibly TRBD1 (5 bases). This CDR3 contains 11 residues. Looked up from germline, CDR1 is SGHRS and CDR2 is YFSETQ. Trimming left V 2 bases short and J 12 bases short, with 9 bases between. This CDR3 reads CASSFRGWQFF. The CDR3 DNA is TGCGCCAGCAGCTTTAGGGGTTGGCAGTTCTTC.

The V gene is TRBV4-2, the J gene TRBJ2-3; 11 bases map to TRBD1. Germline V gives CDR1 LGHNA, CDR2 YNFKEQ. The length of the CDR3 is 16 residues. The trim removed 3 bases at V and 1 base at J, leaving 3 bases unmatched. CDR3 in amino acids: CASSQDRGQGTDTQYF. The DNA for the CDR3 is TGTGCCAGCAGCCAGGACAGGGGGCAAGGCACAGATACGCAGTATTTT.

This clonotype was detected only a few times. This chain joins TRBV25-1 and TRBJ2-5; D is possibly TRBD2 (5 bases). CDR3 length: 11 residues. V gave up 8 bases and J gave up 5 bases, with 9 bases separating them. Per the germline V gene, CDR1 is MGHDK and CDR2 is SYGVNS. The CDR3 reads CASGSVETQYF. DNA for the CDR3: TGTGCCAGCGGGAGTGTGGAGACCCAGTACTTC.

This clonotype occurred a few times. J is TRBJ2-5 and V is TRBV6-5; D remains ambiguous. V lost 0 bases and J 5 bases, leaving 10 bases between the germline ends. The germline V gene has CDR1 MNHEY and CDR2 SVGAGI. This CDR3 has 14 amino acids. The CDR3 DNA is TGTGCCAGCAGTTACTCGGACGCCGGGGAGACCCAGTACTTC. Its translation: CASSYSDAGETQYF.

The chain combines TRBV12-3 or TRBV12-4 with TRBJ2-5; 8 bases agree with TRBD2. CDR3 length: 17 amino acids. Unmatched junction bases numbered 14, after V lost 3 bases and J lost 5 bases. The CDR3 DNA reads as TGTGCCAGCAGTTTGACCTTACGGGGGGGTAGGGAGGAGACCCAGTACTTC. Translated, it gives CASSLTLRGGREETQYF.

This clonotype has at least ten counts. J is TRBJ1-6 and V is TRBV28; D remains unclear. Trimming cost V 7 bases and J 10 bases, with 14 bases left between them. Germline V gene sequence: CDR1 MDHEN, CDR2 SYDVKM. The CDR3 covers 13 residues. For the CDR3, the DNA is TGTGCCAGCATGGGATACGAGGGCTCACCCCTCCACTTT. Its protein is CASMGYEGSPLHF.

The chain has TRBV19 and TRBJ2-3; 11 bases match TRBD1. Germline V gives CDR1 LNHDA, CDR2 SQIVND (reference sequence). J was trimmed by 5 bases and V by 5 bases; bases with no gene match: 9. The CDR3 is 16 residues long. CDR3 sequence: CASSLTRTGGVDTQYF. The CDR3 bases are TGTGCCAGTAGTCTCACTCGGACAGGGGGCGTAGATACGCAGTATTTT. The complete variable domain, with remaining parts taken from reference TRBV19 and TRBJ2-3, reads DGGITQSPKYLFRKEGQNVTLSCEQNLNHDAMYWYRQDPGQGLRLIYYSQIVNDFQKGDIAEGYSVSREKKESFPLTVTSAQKNPTAFYLCASSLTRTGGVDTQYFGPGTRLTVL.

The chain recombines TRBV6-2 or TRBV6-3 with TRBJ2-7; the D is unclear. The V end was cut by 8 bases, the J end by 2 bases, with 16 bases between. This CDR3 spans 14 amino acids. CDR1 MNHEY and CDR2 SVGEGT come from the germline V gene. DNA of the CDR3: TGTGCCAGCCTATCGCTTGGGTGGGCCTACGAGCAGTACTTC. Its protein product is CASLSLGWAYEQYF.

The count of this clonotype is one. The chain links TRBV29-1 to TRBJ1-3, with 12 bases fitting TRBD1. Germline loops: CDR1 SQVTM, CDR2 ANQGSEA. CDR3 size: 15 residues. The ends lost 3 bases at V and 4 bases at J; junction bases unmatched: 4. The CDR3 reads CSVDGTGGRGNTIYF. The CDR3 nucleotides read TGCAGCGTTGACGGGACAGGGGGCAGAGGAAACACCATATATTTT.

This clonotype was seen ten or more times. V is TRBV5-1 and J is TRBJ1-1, with D hard to call. CDR1 is SGHRS and CDR2 is YFSETQ in the germline V gene. Trimming pared 5 bases from V and 1 base from J, leaving 18 bases between. CDR3 length equals 16 residues. The CDR3 DNA follows: TGCGCCAGCAGTCCCCAGGCCTGGCTGGGGAACACTGAAGCTTTCTTT. Encoded protein: CASSPQAWLGNTEAFF.

The sample holds a few counts of this clonotype. This chain uses TRBV27 with TRBJ2-3; perhaps TRBD2 as D (6 bases). Germline loops: CDR1 MNHEY, CDR2 SMNVEV (reference sequence). This CDR3 is 14 amino acids long. Trimming cost V 6 bases and J 0 bases, with 10 bases left between them. The DNA for the CDR3 is TGTGCCAGCAGGGACTATTCTAGCACAGATACGCAGTATTTT. Its protein is CASRDYSSTDTQYF.

This CDR3 reads CASSAGVDNSPLHF. CDR3 nucleotide sequence: TGTGCCAGCAGCGCGGGGGTTGATAATTCACCCCTCCACTTT. The chain employs TRBV4-2 and TRBJ1-6, with D tentatively TRBD1 (5 bases). The CDR3 is 14 residues long. CDR1 and CDR2 from the germline V gene are LGHNA and YNFKEQ. V gave up 5 bases and J gave up 5 bases, with 10 bases separating them.

The chain couples TRBV5-1 to TRBJ2-3, with 7 bases aligning to TRBD2. Germline assignment: CDR1 SGHRS and CDR2 YFSETQ. The CDR3 runs to 15 residues. V shed 0 bases and J 1 base; nucleotides not matched to a gene: 2. The CDR3 nucleotides read TGCGCCAGCAGCTTGGTGAGCGGGGGCACAGATACGCAGTATTTT. Translating gives CASSLVSGGTDTQYF.

This clonotype has more than one count but fewer than ten. DNA for the CDR3: TGTGCCAGCAGCTTAGCGCCATTATGGGGCGACAATGAGCAGTTCTTC. This translates into CASSLAPLWGDNEQFF. The chain is built from TRBV7-2 and TRBJ2-1, with TRBD1 as a possible D gene (5 bases). Germline V gives CDR1 SGHTA, CDR2 FQGNSA. V was shortened by 0 bases and J by 5 bases, with 14 bases between the two germline ends. This CDR3 region has 16 residues.

The V gene is TRBV27, the J gene TRBJ2-1; 10 positions agree with TRBD2. Germline lookup yields CDR1 MNHEY and CDR2 SMNVEV (reference sequence). After removal of 5 bases from V and 5 bases from J, the junction contained 9 bases not matched to a gene. The CDR3 consists of 16 residues. The CDR3 coding sequence is TGTGCCAGCAGTCGAGGACAGCGGGGGGGGAACAATGAGCAGTTCTTC. Protein product: CASSRGQRGGNNEQFF.

The rearrangement links TRBV6-1 to TRBJ2-4, with D perhaps assigned TRBD1 or TRBD2 (5 bases each). V lost 6 bases and J lost 0, with 9 bases in between. Germline V gene data show CDR1 as MNHNS and CDR2 as SASEGT. CDR3 length: 14 amino acids. CDR3 DNA sequence: TGTGCCAGCAGAGCCGGGACAGCCAAAAACATTCAGTACTTC. Protein sequence: CASRAGTAKNIQYF.

The chain couples TRBV18 to TRBJ1-3; D ambiguous. This CDR3 comprises 15 residues. In germline, CDR1 is KGHSH, CDR2 LQKENI. V was pared by 2 bases and J by 0 bases, with 8 bases between. The CDR3 protein is CASSPAELSGNTIYF. The CDR3 DNA is TGTGCCAGCTCACCAGCCGAGCTCTCTGGAAACACCATATATTTT.

The rearrangement uses TRBV20-1 and TRBJ2-5; TRBD2 agrees at 10 bases. Germline lookup yields CDR1 DFQATT and CDR2 SNEGSKA (reference sequence). Trimming removed 6 bases from V and 4 bases from J; junction bases left unmatched: 2. The CDR3 loop spans 12 amino acids. The CDR3 is CSAQRGGETQYF. The CDR3 DNA sequence: TGCAGTGCCCAGCGGGGGGGAGAGACCCAGTACTTC.